The 29 T cell receptor beta chains below come from one sample, sequenced in a study of blood T cell repertoires in COVID-19. Libraries were prepared by immunoSEQ multiplex PCR; TCRdb keeps only in-frame clonotypes and omits some of them. The table includes under 300,000 clones, over 65% detected once. The source material was peripheral blood. The source of these receptors is a woman aged 80 or older with acute or convalescent COVID-19.

In DNA form, the CDR3 reads TGTGCAAGTGGGCCAAGGGGCAACACTGAAGCTTTCTTT. This codes for CASGPRGNTEAFF. This chain connects TRBV19 to TRBJ1-1; the D gene is possibly TRBD1 (5 bases). The CDR3 is made up of 13 amino acids. The germline V gene encodes CDR1 LNHDA and CDR2 SQIVND (reference sequence).

V usage is TRBV5-1 and J usage is TRBJ2-2; D gene unclear. CDR1 and CDR2 from the germline V gene are SGHRS and YFSETQ. This CDR3 is built from 16 residues. Trimming took off 0 bases at V and 0 bases at J, with 9 bases between the two ends. In nucleotides, the CDR3 is TGCGCCAGCAGCTTGGAAGTTGCGGCGAACACCGGGGAGCTGTTTTTT. It encodes CASSLEVAANTGELFF. The variable domain in full, with the rest retrieved from reference TRBV5-1 and TRBJ2-2, is KAGVTQTPRYLIKTRGQQVTLSCSPISGHRSVSWYQQTPGQGLQFLFEYFSETQRNKGNFPGRFSGRQFSNSRSEMNVSTLELGDSALYLCASSLEVAANTGELFFGEGSRLTVL.

This clone was seen a single time. V and J are TRBV29-1 and TRBJ2-1; a weak D match, TRBD1 (5 bases). The V end was cut by 1 base, the J end by 0 bases, with 7 bases between. The CDR3 covers 14 residues. Looked up from germline, CDR1 is SQVTM and CDR2 is ANQGSEA. The CDR3 DNA reads TGCAGCGTTGAAGGGACACCCTCCTACAATGAGCAGTTCTTC. It encodes CSVEGTPSYNEQFF.

The V and J genes are TRBV6-5 and TRBJ1-3; D might be TRBD1 (5 bases). The CDR3 extends over 15 amino acids. CDR1 and CDR2 from the germline V gene are MNHEY and SVGAGI. V dropped 6 bases and J dropped 0 bases, with 12 bases sitting between them. DNA for the CDR3: TGTGCCAGCAGGTCCCTCCAGGGCTCTGGAAACACCATATATTTT. As protein: CASRSLQGSGNTIYF.

The chain couples TRBV29-1 to TRBJ1-5, with D perhaps matching TRBD1 (6 bases). Germline V lookup: CDR1 SQVTM, CDR2 ANQGSEA. There are 15 residues in the CDR3. The germline V and J ends were trimmed by 6 bases and 0 bases, with 15 bases remaining between them. CDR3 loop: CSVADSYYSNQPQHF. CDR3 DNA sequence: TGCAGCGTCGCGGACAGCTATTATAGCAATCAGCCCCAGCATTTT.

The J gene is TRBJ2-3, the V gene TRBV6-5, with unresolved D. The CDR3 is made up of 13 amino acids. Germline CDR1 MNHEY, CDR2 SVGAGI. Between the trimmed V and J ends, which lost 6 bases and 2 bases, there was a span of 9 bases. The CDR3 here is CASRIIHTDTQYF. The DNA for the CDR3 is TGTGCCAGCAGAATCATTCACACAGATACGCAGTATTTT.

This chain links TRBV14 with TRBJ1-1; D gene ambiguous. Trimming stripped 1 base from V and 6 bases from J, with 6 bases between. The germline V gene encodes CDR1 SGHDN and CDR2 FVKESK. There are 12 residues in the CDR3. CDR3 bases: TGTGCCAGCAGCCAAGCTACCCCTGAAGCTTTCTTT. Its translation is CASSQATPEAFF.

The chain recombines TRBV15 with TRBJ2-5; 9 bases are a match to TRBD1. CDR1 and CDR2 (germline): LNHNV, YYDKDF (reference sequence). Losses at the gene ends were 6 bases for V and 7 bases for J; bases not matched to a gene: 9. The CDR3 sequence is 14 residues long. CDR3 protein: CATRPGQGVGTQYF. The CDR3 nucleotides are TGTGCCACCAGACCGGGACAGGGTGTGGGGACCCAGTACTTC.

The rearrangement uses TRBV6-5 and TRBJ1-5, with a possible D match to TRBD1 (6 bases). V was cut by 6 bases and J by 2 bases, with 14 bases left in between. This CDR3 has 15 amino acids. Germline loops: CDR1 MNHEY, CDR2 SVGAGI. The DNA for the CDR3 is TGTGCCAGCAGCGACACAGGGTCTGGCAATCAGCCCCAGCATTTT. Translation: CASSDTGSGNQPQHF.

The chain is built from TRBV6-5 and TRBJ1-5; perhaps TRBD1 as D (5 bases). The germline gives CDR1 MNHEY, CDR2 SVGAGI. The CDR3 length is 13 residues. V was cut by 5 bases and J by 7 bases, with 12 bases left in between. The CDR3 DNA is TGTGCCAGCAGTCGGACATATCTGCAGCCCCAGCATTTT. Translating it yields CASSRTYLQPQHF.

A single count supports this clone. CDR3 region: CASRKTSGSGETQYF. The CDR3 bases are TGTGCCAGCCGTAAAACTAGCGGGAGCGGGGAGACCCAGTACTTC. J is TRBJ2-5 and V is TRBV2; 11 positions match TRBD2. Germline lookup yields CDR1 SNHLY and CDR2 FYNNEI. The length of the CDR3 is 15 residues. After removal of 8 bases from V and 5 bases from J, the junction contained 10 bases not matched to a gene.

This clone turned up a few times. The J gene is TRBJ2-1, the V gene TRBV6-5, with 8 bases that match TRBD1. The CDR3 runs to 15 residues. Germline CDR1 MNHEY, CDR2 SVGAGI. The ends lost 4 bases at V and 6 bases at J; junction bases unmatched: 8. This CDR3 reads CASSSFGTGSNEQFF. The CDR3 DNA sequence: TGTGCCAGCAGTTCCTTCGGGACAGGAAGCAATGAGCAGTTCTTC.

The rearrangement uses TRBV2 and TRBJ2-7; 9 bases are a match to TRBD1. This CDR3 is 12 amino acids long. The junction had 4 bases not matched to a gene; V was cut back by 7 bases and J by 6 bases. Germline V gives CDR1 SNHLY, CDR2 FYNNEI. Here the CDR3 DNA reads TGTGCCAGCACCCCGGGACAGGGCGAGCAGTACTTC. The encoded protein is CASTPGQGEQYF.

The CDR3 bases are TGTGCCAGCAGTCGCCGGGTCTTAAACACTGAAGCTTTCTTT. As protein: CASSRRVLNTEAFF. The chain combines TRBV7-2 with TRBJ1-1; D is undetermined. Deletions cut 6 bases from V and 2 bases from J, with 13 bases between. Per germline, CDR1 SGHTA and CDR2 FQGNSA. This CDR3 is 14 amino acids long.

This chain links TRBV20-1 with TRBJ1-2, with D maybe TRBD1 (5 bases). Trimming took off 3 bases at V and 0 bases at J, with 11 bases between the two ends. The CDR3 sequence is 14 residues long. CDR1 DFQATT and CDR2 SNEGSKA come from the germline V gene (reference sequence). In nucleotides, the CDR3 is TGCAGTGCTAGTGGGGCCAGTGCTAACTATGGCTACACCTTC. Amino acids: CSASGASANYGYTF.

This clone was recorded many times. The chain combines TRBV28 with TRBJ1-2; possible D gene TRBD1, 5 bases. CDR1 MDHEN and CDR2 SYDVKM come from the germline V gene. CDR3 length: 13 residues. V lost 3 bases and J 8 bases, leaving 13 bases between the germline ends. CDR3 amino acids: CASSLGPFGGYTF. The CDR3 coding sequence is TGTGCCAGCAGTTTGGGGCCCTTCGGGGGCTACACCTTC.

This clone was found a few times. The CDR3, as DNA: TGTGCCACCAGAGGGCTTAGCGGGGGATACAATGAGCAGTTCTTC. Translated, it gives CATRGLSGGYNEQFF. The chain employs TRBV6-5 and TRBJ2-1; the match to TRBD2 covers 9 bases. V was pared by 10 bases and J by 4 bases, with 11 bases of the junction left unmatched. The CDR3 is 15 residues long. Germline-derived CDR1 and CDR2 are MNHEY and SVGAGI.

This chain's CDR3 is CASSGQGRIESNQPQHF. CDR3 nucleotides: TGTGCCAGTAGTGGTCAGGGGCGCATTGAAAGCAATCAGCCCCAGCATTTT. The genes are TRBV19 and TRBJ1-5; weak D call: TRBD1 (6 bases). Per the germline V gene, CDR1 is LNHDA and CDR2 is SQIVND (reference sequence). The CDR3 totals 17 residues. V was trimmed by 5 bases and J by 1 base, leaving 18 bases between them. Combining the CDR3 with reference TRBV19 and TRBJ1-5 gives the whole variable domain DGGITQSPKYLFRKEGQNVTLSCEQNLNHDAMYWYRQDPGQGLRLIYYSQIVNDFQKGDIAEGYSVSREKKESFPLTVTSAQKNPTAFYLCASSGQGRIESNQPQHFGDGTRLSIL.

CDR3 region: CASSPGLAMGSDTQYF. The CDR3 DNA reads TGCGCCAGCAGCCCGGGACTAGCGATGGGATCAGATACGCAGTATTTT. The chain recombines TRBV5-1 with TRBJ2-3; 10 bases map to TRBD2. This CDR3 region has 16 residues. Germline-derived CDR1 and CDR2 are SGHRS and YFSETQ. Unmatched junction bases numbered 9, after V lost 4 bases and J lost 4 bases.

The chain joins TRBV19 to TRBJ1-1, with a weak D call TRBD1 (5 bases). Trimming took 7 bases from V and 5 from J, leaving 17 bases between them. This CDR3 region has 14 residues. The germline V gene has CDR1 LNHDA and CDR2 SQIVND (reference sequence). The chain's CDR3 is CASTSRRGRTEAFF. The CDR3 DNA is TGTGCCAGTACCTCCCGCCGGGGGAGGACTGAAGCTTTCTTT.

This clone was seen just once. This chain joins TRBV4-1 and TRBJ2-1; D remains unclear. CDR1 is MGHRA and CDR2 is YSYEKL in the germline V gene. The CDR3 length is 14 residues. Deletions cut 1 base from V and 7 bases from J, with 11 bases between. In DNA, the CDR3 is TGCGCCAGCAGCCAAGCCCACCGTCGGAATGAGCAGTTCTTC. Amino acids: CASSQAHRRNEQFF.

This clone is a singleton in its sample. The chain carries TRBV19 and TRBJ1-4, with 9 bases that match TRBD1. Germline V gene lookup returns CDR1 LNHDA and CDR2 SQIVND (reference sequence). Losses at the gene ends were 4 bases for V and 7 bases for J; bases not matched to a gene: 4. The CDR3 length is 14 residues. CDR3 sequence (DNA): TGTGCCAGTAGTAACAGGGGGCAGGGTGAAAAACTGTTTTTT. This sequence encodes CASSNRGQGEKLFF.

This clone appeared a few times. The rearrangement links TRBV25-1 to TRBJ1-6, with a tentative D call TRBD1 (5 bases). The CDR3 is made up of 15 amino acids. Germline assignment: CDR1 MGHDK and CDR2 SYGVNS. Trimming removed 4 bases from V and 6 bases from J, with 13 bases in between. DNA of the CDR3: TGTGCCAGCAGTGCGACAGTGGGGTTTAATTCACCCCTCCACTTT. Its translation: CASSATVGFNSPLHF.

The chain uses TRBV19 and TRBJ2-3, with 10 positions matching TRBD2. Trimming at V came to 6 bases and at J to 4 bases, leaving 7 bases not matched to a gene. CDR1 is LNHDA and CDR2 is SQIVND in the germline V gene (reference sequence). This CDR3 contains 15 residues. The CDR3 is CASSQREGRADTQYF. Here the CDR3 DNA reads TGTGCCAGTAGCCAGCGGGAGGGCCGAGCAGATACGCAGTATTTT.

The rearrangement joins TRBV9 to TRBJ1-3, with D unresolved. This CDR3 has 14 amino acids. With 4 bases removed from V and 0 bases from J, the gap between germline ends came to 8 bases. CDR1 and CDR2 from the germline V gene are SGDLS and YYNGEE. In DNA, the CDR3 is TGTGCCAGCAGCTCGTTCAGCTCTGGAAACACCATATATTTT. It encodes CASSSFSSGNTIYF.

The J gene is TRBJ2-2, the V gene TRBV19; weak D call: TRBD1 (5 bases). V lost 3 bases, J lost 0 bases, and 11 bases lay in between. Germline assignment: CDR1 LNHDA and CDR2 SQIVND (reference sequence). This CDR3 spans 16 amino acids. CDR3 DNA: TGTGCCAGTAGTATTCAGGGAAGCGCGAACACCGGGGAGCTGTTTTTT. It yields the protein CASSIQGSANTGELFF.

This chain links TRBV18 with TRBJ2-7, with 14 bases identical to TRBD2. The CDR3 sequence is 17 residues long. The V and J ends lost 3 bases and 6 bases, in that order; junction bases with no gene match: 10. Germline-derived CDR1 and CDR2 are KGHSH and LQKENI. The CDR3 loop is CASSPLIPTSGRGEQYF. For the CDR3, the DNA is TGTGCCAGCTCACCCCTAATACCGACTAGCGGGAGGGGCGAGCAGTACTTC.

The chain couples TRBV5-1 to TRBJ2-1; no definite D call. Trimming took off 1 base at V and 0 bases at J, with 8 bases between the two ends. This CDR3 comprises 15 residues. Germline V CDR1 and CDR2: SGHRS, YFSETQ. Here the CDR3 DNA reads TGCGCCAGCAGCTTGCCCGAGAACTCCTACAATGAGCAGTTCTTC. Translation gives CASSLPENSYNEQFF.

This rearrangement joins TRBV5-5 to TRBJ1-1, with 9 bases matching TRBD1. Per the germline V gene, CDR1 is SGHKS and CDR2 is YYEKEE (reference sequence). After removal of 0 bases from V and 8 bases from J, the junction contained 2 bases not matched to a gene. This CDR3 comprises 13 residues. The CDR3 DNA is TGTGCCAGCAGCTTGGAGGGGACAGGGGAAGCTTTCTTT. Its protein is CASSLEGTGEAFF.